Presented here are 2 T cell receptor beta chains from one specimen sequenced in a study of cytomegalovirus exposure and HLA in healthy donors. Sequenced by immunoSEQ multiplex PCR; TCRdb stores in-frame clones only, minus some. The table includes 140,000 to 150,000 clones, around 90% detected once. Material: PBMCs. These receptors came from a man between 18 and 35 years old in good health and CMV-seropositive.

This chain's CDR3 is CASSRVGTSYNEQFF. Written as DNA, the CDR3 is TGTGCCAGCAGCCGAGTTGGGACTAGCTACAATGAGCAGTTCTTC. The chain joins TRBV11-2 to TRBJ2-1; 8 nucleotides line up with TRBD2. Losses at the gene ends were 5 bases for V and 3 bases for J; bases not matched to a gene: 6. Germline CDR1 SGHAT, CDR2 FQNNGV. The CDR3 consists of 15 residues.

J is TRBJ1-1 and V is TRBV5-1, with 9 bases aligning to TRBD1. CDR3 size: 15 residues. V lost 0 bases, J lost 1 base, and 1 base stayed unmatched. CDR1 is SGHRS, CDR2 YFSETQ, per germline. The DNA of the CDR3 is TGCGCCAGCAGCTTGGTGGGACAGGGGAACACTGAAGCTTTCTTT. It translates to CASSLVGQGNTEAFF.